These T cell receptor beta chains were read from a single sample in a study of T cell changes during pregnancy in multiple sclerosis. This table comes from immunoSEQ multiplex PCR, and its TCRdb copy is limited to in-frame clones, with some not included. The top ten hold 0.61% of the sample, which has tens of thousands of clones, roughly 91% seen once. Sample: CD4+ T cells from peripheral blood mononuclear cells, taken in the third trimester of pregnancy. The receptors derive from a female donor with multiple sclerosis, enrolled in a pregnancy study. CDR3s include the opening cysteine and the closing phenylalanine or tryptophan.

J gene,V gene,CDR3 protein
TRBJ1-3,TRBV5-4,CASSENRVQAGNTIYF
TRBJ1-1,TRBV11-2,CASSLGLVNTEAFF
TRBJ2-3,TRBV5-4,CASSWGGTSGFTDTQYF
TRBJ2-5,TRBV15,CATSRGAVETQYF
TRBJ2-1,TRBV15,CATSRGGTSGGGEQFF
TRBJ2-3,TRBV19,CASSTGQGTDTQYF
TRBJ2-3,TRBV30,CAWSVGGDTQYF
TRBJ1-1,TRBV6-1,CASSRQEMNTEAFF
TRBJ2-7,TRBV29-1,CSVARLSNEQYF
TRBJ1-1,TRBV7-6,CASSPGKNTEAFF
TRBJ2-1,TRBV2,CASSESYNEQFF
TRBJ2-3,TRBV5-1,CASRGLAVTDTQYF
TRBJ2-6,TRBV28,CASSSSSGANVLTF
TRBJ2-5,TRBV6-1,CATLNRGQETQYF
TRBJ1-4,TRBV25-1,CASSEPGTGAEKLFF
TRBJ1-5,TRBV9,CASSASPEGPQHF
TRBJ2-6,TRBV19,CASSIGQASGANVLTF
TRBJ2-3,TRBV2,CASSATRGSTDTQYF
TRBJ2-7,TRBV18,CASSQPGQGAHEQYF
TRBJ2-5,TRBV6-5,CASSYGTGRGTQYF
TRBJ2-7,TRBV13,CASSLVALAGASEQYF
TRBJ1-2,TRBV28,CASSFGVGYGYTF
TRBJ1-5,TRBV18,CASSPSTGKNQPQHF
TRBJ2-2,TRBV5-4,CASGKRQVNTGELFF
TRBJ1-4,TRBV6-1,CASSDLVGGSNEKLFF
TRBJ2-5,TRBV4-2,CASSQERGSETQYF
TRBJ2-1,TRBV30,CAWSVRPSGRGNEQFF
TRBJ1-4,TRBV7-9,CASSVGQKNEKLFF
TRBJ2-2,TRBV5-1,CASSWTSGYTGELFF
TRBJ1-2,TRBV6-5,CASSYRTGREDGYTF